This T cell receptor (beta chain) was recovered during a study of T cell clusters in autoimmune cytopenias. Study-level information: Per sample, median TRB depth was about 52,000 reads, yielding a median about 2,400 distinct clonotypes. Whole-study results and caveats: A dominant lymphoma-associated repertoire apparently masked the cluster-lack signature in secondary cytopenia versus chronic lymphocytic leukemia. Active autoimmune hepatitis patients had approximately 3-fold fewer exclusive TRB clusters than healthy donors.

TRB was amplified from 250 ng of peripheral blood genomic DNA per sample. The germline CDR1 and CDR2 sequences are MNHEY and SVGAGI. The CDR3 covers 13 residues. TRB rearrangements were amplified by touch-down multiplex PCR with mixed TRB-A/B primers. TCRdb reanalyzed the multiplex PCR reads, giving one entry per CDR3 protein sequence and no DNA. This table lists fewer than 4,000 distinct CDR3 sequences. This clonotype is deemed medium-sized by its frequency. The antigen is undetermined. The same specimen was also included in a second study, on T cell repertoires in aging, cancer and after chemotherapy. That investigation notes: Age-matched healthy donors had significantly more diverse, less clonal blood TCR repertoires than untreated cancer patients.

Sequencing input: peripheral blood. V gene TRBV6-5 combines with J gene TRBJ1-4. This TCR was recovered from a human donor in good health. The CDR3 sequence is CASSPVGYEKLFF.